This T cell receptor (beta chain) is from a study of regulatory T cells in long-lasting Graves disease. Time point meaning: newly diagnosed GD, antithyroid drugs for less than 3 months. RNA isolated from PBMCs was used to make the TCR library. As for this clonotype: With a much larger clone just one base away, this may be a read error. This CDR3 is missing its conserved last phenylalanine or tryptophan, likely due to a read error.

Building of the TCR beta libraries involved iRepertoire HTBI primers and Arm-PCR of CDR3 regions. TCRdb analysed the multiplex PCR reads with MiXCR anew, one entry per CDR3 protein. The table records approximately 460,000 distinct CDR3 sequences, approximately 16% of them present only once. These data also formed part of another study, on T cells in Graves' hyperthyroidism and ophthalmopathy.

The clonotype was recovered from a woman younger than 45 with Graves disease. The material was peripheral blood mononuclear cells (PBMCs), obtained at new diagnosis, from a patient treated with antithyroid drugs.

Here the CDR3 reads CSARDPLSETQYL. CDR3 bases: TGCAGTGCTAGAGATCCCCTCTCCGAGACCCAGTACCTC. The chain couples TRBV20-1 to TRBJ2-5; D gene ambiguous. Germline values: CDR1 DFQATT, CDR2 SNEGSKA (reference sequence). The CDR3 has 13 residues. Trimming cost V 0 bases and J 5 bases, with 10 bases left between them.